A selection of T cell receptor beta chains follows, all from one sample in a study of T cell repertoires in cytomegalovirus infection. TCRdb recomputed calls from the reads with MiXCR, one row per CDR3 protein. This table holds about 180,000 distinct CDR3 sequences, approximately 17% found once. Sequenced sample: CD8+ T cells from PBMCs. The receptors were gathered from a human donor in good health (CMV status not recorded). Some clones in this sample may be carry-over from other donors' samples. CDR3s include the opening cysteine and the closing phenylalanine or tryptophan.

j_call v_call cdr3_aa
TRBJ2-3 TRBV5-1 CASSQYTRGLAGTDTQYF
TRBJ1-5 TRBV7-8 CASSSGTFGSNQPQHF
TRBJ1-5 TRBV6-2/TRBV6-3 CASSRKAGNQPQHF
TRBJ2-1 TRBV12-3/TRBV12-4 CASRQGQGNEQFF
TRBJ1-1 TRBV11-3 CASSFPGGSTEAFF
TRBJ1-1 TRBV12-3/TRBV12-4 CASSLNPNTEAFF
TRBJ2-2 TRBV7-2 CASSLRGRQNTGELFF
TRBJ2-2 TRBV25-1 CASSVWIGELFF
TRBJ2-3 TRBV28 CASSPPQGPDTQYF
TRBJ1-1 TRBV5-6 CASSPWLGDSMNTEAFF
TRBJ2-1 TRBV10-3 CAISESWVAGVDEQFF
TRBJ1-1 TRBV7-6 CASRPAGTEAFF
TRBJ1-2 TRBV6-1 CASSDGWGTGDRYGYTF
TRBJ2-3 TRBV12-3/TRBV12-4 CASSPGGADTQYF
TRBJ1-2 TRBV4-2 CASSQERADYGYTF
TRBJ2-3 TRBV6-5 CASSYSDGADTQYF
TRBJ1-5 TRBV28 CASGYRANQPQHF
TRBJ1-5 TRBV28 CASSLQLNQPQHF